These T cell receptor beta chains were read from a single sample in a study of post-analysis software for immune sequencing data. TCRdb itself ran the PCR reads through MiXCR, one entry per CDR3 protein. The sample gives hundreds of thousands of distinct CDR3 sequences, about 40% of which show up once; around 1.7% is in the top ten. The source material was blood. Receptors originate from a girl aged 5-17 years with multiple sclerosis. CDR3s leave out the opening cysteine and the closing phenylalanine or tryptophan. The size field is filled for only some rows; it gives once, few, many or a size class.

CDR3 length | J gene | V gene | clone size | CDR3 protein
14 | TRBJ2-1 | TRBV20-1 | . | SARKGQSISYNEQF
10 | TRBJ2-1 | TRBV7-8 | few | ALITPHNEQF
12 | TRBJ2-3 | TRBV12-3/TRBV12-4 | . | ASSLSGSTDTEY
13 | TRBJ1-2 | TRBV20-1 | . | SAFALVGADYGYT
12 | TRBJ2-7 | TRBV27 | . | ASSRPGFSYEQY
12 | TRBJ2-2 | TRBV27 | . | ASSSIQGTGELF
14 | TRBJ2-7 | TRBV27 | few | ASSPIAALISYEQY
14 | TRBJ2-1 | TRBV13 | . | ASSYPRTLGDNEQF
12 | TRBJ2-5 | TRBV5-1 | few | ASTLQGGQETQY
10 | TRBJ2-4 | TRBV6-5 | . | ATRYLTGRVY
12 | TRBJ2-5 | TRBV20-1 | . | STGIGGNSETQY
9 | TRBJ1-2 | TRBV12-3/TRBV12-4 | . | ASSFGGPYT
13 | TRBJ1-5 | TRBV10-3 | few | AISPGGRQDQPQH
12 | TRBJ2-7 | TRBV12-3/TRBV12-4 | . | ASSPSGTAYEQY
15 | TRBJ2-7 | TRBV12-3/TRBV12-4 | few | ASSLPPFKGGYPGQY
15 | TRBJ2-7 | TRBV12-3/TRBV12-4 | . | ASKATSGSSGFYEQY
12 | TRBJ2-7 | TRBV27 | few | ASGSGGLSYEQY
10 | TRBJ2-7 | TRBV20-1 | many | SAREGETEQY
13 | TRBJ2-7 | TRBV3-1 | . | ASSRTSGRNNEQY
9 | TRBJ2-1 | TRBV28 | few | ASGMRNEQF
15 | TRBJ1-4 | TRBV25-1 | . | ASSEIRPGSTNEKLF
16 | TRBJ2-3 | TRBV4-1 | . | ASSQVGRGRLGTDTQY
17 | TRBJ2-3 | TRBV7-3 | . | ASSLEGAGAAPSTDTQY
13 | TRBJ2-1 | TRBV11-3 | . | ASSPTIDSYNEQF
13 | TRBJ1-5 | TRBV10-3 | . | AISESRPGGQPQH
9 | TRBJ2-7 | TRBV2 | . | ASNRQGGQY
12 | TRBJ2-1 | TRBV29-1 | . | SVVGLAGYNEQF
10 | TRBJ2-5 | TRBV7-6 | few | ASSLGLKTQY
12 | TRBJ2-5 | TRBV20-1 | . | SARPRGDSVWQY
11 | TRBJ1-2 | TRBV12-3/TRBV12-4 | once | ASSLEQEYGYT
13 | TRBJ2-5 | TRBV11-3 | . | ASSLGSRLQETQY
12 | TRBJ2-7 | TRBV6-5 | few | ASRATGVIYEQY
12 | TRBJ2-7 | TRBV6-5 | few | ASSFQGVSYEQY
14 | TRBJ1-4 | TRBV12-3/TRBV12-4 | . | ASSLVYGLSNEKLF
17 | TRBJ2-1 | TRBV5-1 | . | ASSLLLAGMTESYNEQF
19 | TRBJ1-2 | TRBV20-1 | . | SAPPPDRFNPSPSPYYGYT
10 | TRBJ2-1 | TRBV24-1 | . | ATSKSYNEQF
9 | TRBJ1-2 | TRBV6-2/TRBV6-3 | many | ASGRNYGYT
12 | . | TRBV6-6 | . | ASSYRQGWETQY
12 | TRBJ2-1 | TRBV12-3/TRBV12-4 | . | ASRFSGRGNEQF
12 | TRBJ1-4 | TRBV10-3 | few | AISDPQENEKLF
14 | TRBJ2-4 | TRBV7-9 | . | ASSLPGQGAKNIQY
13 | TRBJ1-5 | TRBV20-1 | . | SARRGGGSNQPQH
14 | TRBJ2-7 | TRBV20-1 | . | SARELTSGGGYEQY
12 | TRBJ1-1 | TRBV20-1 | once | SALGATANTEAF
12 | . | TRBV11-3 | . | ASSFPKDWETQY
11 | TRBJ1-1 | TRBV7-3 | . | ASSLRWDTEAF
11 | TRBJ1-2 | TRBV12-3/TRBV12-4 | few | ASSFGGEYGYT
12 | TRBJ2-3 | TRBV10-3 | . | AIRQAGGSDTQY
11 | TRBJ2-3 | TRBV29-1 | once | SVDRGGTDTQY
16 | . | TRBV5-1 | . | ASSGILNPGLAHYEQY
11 | TRBJ1-1 | TRBV5-1 | few | ASSWGTDTEAF
14 | TRBJ1-6 | TRBV12-3/TRBV12-4 | few | ASSPTGGARNSPLH
12 | TRBJ2-1 | TRBV7-8 | few | ASSLELAYNEQF
12 | TRBJ2-3 | TRBV20-1 | . | GARDPPTPDTQY
12 | TRBJ2-1 | TRBV5-5 | . | ASSLNWRGNEQF